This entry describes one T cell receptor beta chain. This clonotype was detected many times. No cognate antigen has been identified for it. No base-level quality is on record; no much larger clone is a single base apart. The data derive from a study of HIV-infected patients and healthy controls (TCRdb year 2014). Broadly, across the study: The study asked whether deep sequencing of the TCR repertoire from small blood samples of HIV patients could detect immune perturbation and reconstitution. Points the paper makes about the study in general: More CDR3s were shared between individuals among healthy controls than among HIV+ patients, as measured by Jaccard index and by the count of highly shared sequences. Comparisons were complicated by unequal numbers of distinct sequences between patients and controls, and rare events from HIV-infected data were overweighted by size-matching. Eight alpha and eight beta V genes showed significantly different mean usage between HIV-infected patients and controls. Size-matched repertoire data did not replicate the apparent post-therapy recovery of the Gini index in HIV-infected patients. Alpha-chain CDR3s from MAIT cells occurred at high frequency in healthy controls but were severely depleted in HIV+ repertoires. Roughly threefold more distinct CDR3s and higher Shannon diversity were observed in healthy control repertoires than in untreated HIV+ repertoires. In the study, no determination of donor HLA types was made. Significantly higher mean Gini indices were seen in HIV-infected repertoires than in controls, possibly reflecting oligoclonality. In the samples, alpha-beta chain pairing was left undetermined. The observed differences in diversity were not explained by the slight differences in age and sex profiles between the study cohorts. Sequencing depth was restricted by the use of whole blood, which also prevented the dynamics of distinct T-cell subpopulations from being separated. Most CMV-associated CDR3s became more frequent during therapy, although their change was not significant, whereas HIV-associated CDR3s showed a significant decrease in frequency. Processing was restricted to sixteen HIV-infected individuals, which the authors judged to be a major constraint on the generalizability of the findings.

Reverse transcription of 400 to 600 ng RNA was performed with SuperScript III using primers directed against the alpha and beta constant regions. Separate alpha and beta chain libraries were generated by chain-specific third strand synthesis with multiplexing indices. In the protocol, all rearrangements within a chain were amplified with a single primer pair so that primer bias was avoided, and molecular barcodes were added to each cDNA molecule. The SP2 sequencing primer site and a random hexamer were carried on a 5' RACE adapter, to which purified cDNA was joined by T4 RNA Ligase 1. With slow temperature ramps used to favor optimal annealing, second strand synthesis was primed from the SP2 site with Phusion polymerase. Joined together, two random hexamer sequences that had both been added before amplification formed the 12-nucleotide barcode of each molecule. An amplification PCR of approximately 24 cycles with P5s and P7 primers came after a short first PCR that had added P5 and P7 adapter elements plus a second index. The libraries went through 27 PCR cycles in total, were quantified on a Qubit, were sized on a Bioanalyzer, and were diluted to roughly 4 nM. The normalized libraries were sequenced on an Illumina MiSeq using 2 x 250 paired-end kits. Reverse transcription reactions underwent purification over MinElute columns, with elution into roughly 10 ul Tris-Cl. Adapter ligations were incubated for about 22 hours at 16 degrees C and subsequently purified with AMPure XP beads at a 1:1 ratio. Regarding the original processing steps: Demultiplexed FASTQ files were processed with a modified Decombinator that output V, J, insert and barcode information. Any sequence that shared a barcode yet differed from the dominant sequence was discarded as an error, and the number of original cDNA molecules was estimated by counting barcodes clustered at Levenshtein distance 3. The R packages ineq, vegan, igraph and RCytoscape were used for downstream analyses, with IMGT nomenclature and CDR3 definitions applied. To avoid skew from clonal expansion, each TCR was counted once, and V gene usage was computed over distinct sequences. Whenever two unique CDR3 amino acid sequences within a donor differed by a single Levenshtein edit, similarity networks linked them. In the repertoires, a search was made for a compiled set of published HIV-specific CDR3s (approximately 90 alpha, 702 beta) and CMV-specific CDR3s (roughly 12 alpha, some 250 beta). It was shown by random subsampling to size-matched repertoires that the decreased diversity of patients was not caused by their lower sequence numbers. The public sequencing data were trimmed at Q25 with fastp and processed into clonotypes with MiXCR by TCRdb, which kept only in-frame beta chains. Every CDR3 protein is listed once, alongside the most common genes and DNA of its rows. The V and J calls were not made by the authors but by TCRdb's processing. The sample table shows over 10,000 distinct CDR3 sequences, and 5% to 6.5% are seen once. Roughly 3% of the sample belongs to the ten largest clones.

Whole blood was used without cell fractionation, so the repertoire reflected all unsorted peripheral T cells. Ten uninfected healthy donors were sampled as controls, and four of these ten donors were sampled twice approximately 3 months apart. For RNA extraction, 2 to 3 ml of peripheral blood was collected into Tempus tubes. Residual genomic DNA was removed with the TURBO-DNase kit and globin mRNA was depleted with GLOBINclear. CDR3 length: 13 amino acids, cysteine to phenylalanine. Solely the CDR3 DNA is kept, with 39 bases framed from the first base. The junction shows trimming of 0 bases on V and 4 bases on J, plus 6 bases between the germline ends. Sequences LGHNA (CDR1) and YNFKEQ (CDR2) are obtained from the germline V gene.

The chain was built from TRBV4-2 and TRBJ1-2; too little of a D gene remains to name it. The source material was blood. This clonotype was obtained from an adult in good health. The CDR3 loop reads CASSQDRSYGYTF. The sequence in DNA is TGTGCCAGCAGCCAAGACAGGTCCTATGGCTACACCTTC.